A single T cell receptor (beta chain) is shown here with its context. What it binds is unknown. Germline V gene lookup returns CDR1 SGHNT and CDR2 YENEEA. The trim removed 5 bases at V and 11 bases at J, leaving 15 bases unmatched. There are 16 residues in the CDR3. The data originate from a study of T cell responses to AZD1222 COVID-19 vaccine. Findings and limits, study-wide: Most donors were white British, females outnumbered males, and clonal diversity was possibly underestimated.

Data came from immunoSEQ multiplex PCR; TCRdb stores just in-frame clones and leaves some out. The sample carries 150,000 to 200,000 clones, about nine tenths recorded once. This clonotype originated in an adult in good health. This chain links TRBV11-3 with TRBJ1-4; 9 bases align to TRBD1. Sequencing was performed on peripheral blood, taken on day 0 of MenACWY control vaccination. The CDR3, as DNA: TGTGCCAGCAGCCGGAGGCCGGGACAGGGTTTTCAGAAACTGTTTTTT. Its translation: CASSRRPGQGFQKLFF.